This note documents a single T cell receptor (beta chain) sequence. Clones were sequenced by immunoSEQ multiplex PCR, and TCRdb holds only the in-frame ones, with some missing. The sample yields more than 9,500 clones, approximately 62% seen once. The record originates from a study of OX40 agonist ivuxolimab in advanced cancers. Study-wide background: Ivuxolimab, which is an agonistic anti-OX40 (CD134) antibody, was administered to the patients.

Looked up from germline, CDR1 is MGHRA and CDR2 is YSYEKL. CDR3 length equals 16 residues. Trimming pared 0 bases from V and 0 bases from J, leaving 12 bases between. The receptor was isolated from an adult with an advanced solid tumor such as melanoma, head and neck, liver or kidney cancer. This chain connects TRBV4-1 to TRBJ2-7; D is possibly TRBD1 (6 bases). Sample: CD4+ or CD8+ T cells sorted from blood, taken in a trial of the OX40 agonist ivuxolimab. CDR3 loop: CASSQELTGLSYEQYF. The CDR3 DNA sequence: TGCGCCAGCAGCCAAGAGCTGACAGGACTCTCCTACGAGCAGTACTTC.